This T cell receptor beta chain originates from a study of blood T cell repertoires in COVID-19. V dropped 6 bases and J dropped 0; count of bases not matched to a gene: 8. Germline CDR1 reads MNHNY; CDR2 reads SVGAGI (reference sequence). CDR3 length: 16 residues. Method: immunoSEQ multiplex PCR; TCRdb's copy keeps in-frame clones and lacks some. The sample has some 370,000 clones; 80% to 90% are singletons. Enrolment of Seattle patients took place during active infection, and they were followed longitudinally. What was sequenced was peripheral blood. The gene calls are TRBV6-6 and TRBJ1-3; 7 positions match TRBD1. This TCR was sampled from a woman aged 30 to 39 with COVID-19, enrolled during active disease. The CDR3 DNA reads TGTGCCAGCAGACGACAGGGAAGGGTCTCTGGAAACACCATATATTTT. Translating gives CASRRQGRVSGNTIYF.